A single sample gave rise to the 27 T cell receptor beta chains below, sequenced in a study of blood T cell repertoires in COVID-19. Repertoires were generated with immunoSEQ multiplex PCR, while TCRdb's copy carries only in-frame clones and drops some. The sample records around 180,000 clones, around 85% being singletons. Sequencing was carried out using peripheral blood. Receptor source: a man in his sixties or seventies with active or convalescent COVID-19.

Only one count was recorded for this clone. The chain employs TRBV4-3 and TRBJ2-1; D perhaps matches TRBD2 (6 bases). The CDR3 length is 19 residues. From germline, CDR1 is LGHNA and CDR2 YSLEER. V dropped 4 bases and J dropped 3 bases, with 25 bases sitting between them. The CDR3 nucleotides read TGCGCCAGCAGCCCGTCGGGGACTTCTGGTATGCTGGTCTACAATGAGCAGTTCTTC. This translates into CASSPSGTSGMLVYNEQFF.

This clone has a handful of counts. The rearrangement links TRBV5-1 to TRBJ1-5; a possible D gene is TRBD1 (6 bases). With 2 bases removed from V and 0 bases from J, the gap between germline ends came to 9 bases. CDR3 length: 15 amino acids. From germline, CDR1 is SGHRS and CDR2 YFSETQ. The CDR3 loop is CASSFAGDSNQPQHF. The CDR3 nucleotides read TGCGCCAGCAGCTTCGCAGGGGATAGCAATCAGCCCCAGCATTTT.

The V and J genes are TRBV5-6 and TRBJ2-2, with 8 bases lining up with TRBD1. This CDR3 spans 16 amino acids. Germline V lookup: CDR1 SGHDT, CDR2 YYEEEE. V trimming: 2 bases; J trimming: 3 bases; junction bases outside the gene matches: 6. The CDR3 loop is CASSLITGGDTGELFF. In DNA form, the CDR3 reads TGTGCCAGCAGCTTAATAACAGGGGGTGACACCGGGGAGCTGTTTTTT.

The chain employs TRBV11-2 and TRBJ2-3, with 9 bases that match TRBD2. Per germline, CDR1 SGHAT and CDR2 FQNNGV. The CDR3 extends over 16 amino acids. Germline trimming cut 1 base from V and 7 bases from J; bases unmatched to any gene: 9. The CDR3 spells CASSLGLAVSFYTQYF. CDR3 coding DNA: TGTGCCAGCAGCTTAGGACTAGCGGTTTCGTTCTATACGCAGTATTTT.

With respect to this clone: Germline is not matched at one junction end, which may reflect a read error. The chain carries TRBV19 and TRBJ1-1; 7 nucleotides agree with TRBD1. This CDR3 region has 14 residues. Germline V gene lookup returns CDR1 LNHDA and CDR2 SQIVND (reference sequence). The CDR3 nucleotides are TGTGCCAGCCAGAACAGGGGCATGAACACTAAAGCTTTCTTT. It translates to CASQNRGMNTKAFF.

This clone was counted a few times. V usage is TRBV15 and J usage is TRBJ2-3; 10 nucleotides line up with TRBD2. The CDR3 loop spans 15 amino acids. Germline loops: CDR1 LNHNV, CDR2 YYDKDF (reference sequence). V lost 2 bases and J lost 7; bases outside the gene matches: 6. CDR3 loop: CATSRNSGGYYTQYF. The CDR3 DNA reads TGTGCCACCAGCAGAAATAGCGGGGGGTATTATACGCAGTATTTT.

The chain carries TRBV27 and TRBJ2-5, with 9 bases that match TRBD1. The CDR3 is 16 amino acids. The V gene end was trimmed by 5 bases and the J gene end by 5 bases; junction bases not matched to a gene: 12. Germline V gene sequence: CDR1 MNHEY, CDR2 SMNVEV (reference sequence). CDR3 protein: CASSAGDRDDWETQYF. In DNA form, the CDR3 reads TGTGCCAGCAGTGCGGGGGACAGGGACGATTGGGAGACCCAGTACTTC.

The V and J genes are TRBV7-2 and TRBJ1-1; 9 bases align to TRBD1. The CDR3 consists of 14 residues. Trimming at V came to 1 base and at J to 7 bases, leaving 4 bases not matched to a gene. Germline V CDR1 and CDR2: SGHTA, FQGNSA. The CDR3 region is CASSLGQGGNEAFF. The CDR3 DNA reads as TGTGCCAGCAGCTTAGGACAGGGGGGCAATGAAGCTTTCTTT.

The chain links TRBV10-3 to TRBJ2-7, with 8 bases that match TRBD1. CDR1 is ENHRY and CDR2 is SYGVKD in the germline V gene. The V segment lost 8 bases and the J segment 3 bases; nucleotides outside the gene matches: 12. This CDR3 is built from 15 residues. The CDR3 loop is CAIGQGARSLYEQYF. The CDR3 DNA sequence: TGTGCCATCGGGCAGGGGGCTCGTTCCCTCTACGAGCAGTACTTC.

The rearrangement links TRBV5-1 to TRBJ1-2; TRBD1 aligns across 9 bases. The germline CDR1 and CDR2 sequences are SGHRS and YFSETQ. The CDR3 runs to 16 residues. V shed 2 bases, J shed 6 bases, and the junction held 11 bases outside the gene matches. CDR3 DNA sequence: TGCGCCAGCAGCTTAGGGACGACGGGACAGGGAAATGGCTACACCTTC. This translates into CASSLGTTGQGNGYTF.

The CDR3 sequence is CASSPLATEETQYF. Written as DNA, the CDR3 is TGTGCCAGCAGCCCACTAGCGACCGAAGAGACCCAGTACTTC. The V and J genes are TRBV7-8 and TRBJ2-5; TRBD2 matches at 7 bases. This CDR3 has 14 amino acids. CDR1 is SGHVS, CDR2 FQNEAQ, per germline. J gave up 3 bases and V 5 bases, and 6 bases lay outside the gene matches.

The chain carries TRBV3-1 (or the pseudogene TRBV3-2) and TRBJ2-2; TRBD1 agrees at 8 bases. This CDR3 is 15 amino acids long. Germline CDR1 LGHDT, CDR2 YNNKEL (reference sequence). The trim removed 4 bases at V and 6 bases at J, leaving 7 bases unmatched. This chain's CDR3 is CASSLRQGIAGELFF. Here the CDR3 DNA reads TGTGCCAGCAGCCTCCGACAGGGGATCGCCGGGGAGCTGTTTTTT.

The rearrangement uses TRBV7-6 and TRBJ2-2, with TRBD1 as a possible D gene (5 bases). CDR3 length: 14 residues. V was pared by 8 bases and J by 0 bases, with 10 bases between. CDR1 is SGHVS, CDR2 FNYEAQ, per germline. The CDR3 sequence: CASRRQTNTGELFF. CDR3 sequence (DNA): TGTGCCAGCCGGAGACAGACGAACACCGGGGAGCTGTTTTTT.

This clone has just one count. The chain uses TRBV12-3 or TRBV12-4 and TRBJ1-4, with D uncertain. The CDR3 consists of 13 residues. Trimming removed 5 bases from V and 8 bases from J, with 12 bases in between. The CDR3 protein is CASSPRVGEKLFF. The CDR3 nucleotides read TGTGCCAGCAGTCCCCGGGTTGGGGAAAAACTGTTTTTT.

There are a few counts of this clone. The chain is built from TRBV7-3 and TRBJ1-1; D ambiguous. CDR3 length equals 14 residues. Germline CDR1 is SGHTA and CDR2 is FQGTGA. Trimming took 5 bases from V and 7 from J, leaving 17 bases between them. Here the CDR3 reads CASSLHRVAREAFF. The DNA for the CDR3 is TGTGCCAGCAGCCTGCACCGTGTAGCCCGTGAAGCTTTCTTT.

The CDR3 coding sequence is TGCGCCAGCAGCCAAGATGTTGGGACTAGCGGGTACAATGAGCAGTTCTTC. It is translated as CASSQDVGTSGYNEQFF. The V gene is TRBV4-1, the J gene TRBJ2-1, with TRBD2 matching 12 bases. Germline CDR1 MGHRA, CDR2 YSYEKL. CDR3 length: 17 amino acids. Trimming at V came to 0 bases and at J to 4 bases, leaving 4 bases not matched to a gene.

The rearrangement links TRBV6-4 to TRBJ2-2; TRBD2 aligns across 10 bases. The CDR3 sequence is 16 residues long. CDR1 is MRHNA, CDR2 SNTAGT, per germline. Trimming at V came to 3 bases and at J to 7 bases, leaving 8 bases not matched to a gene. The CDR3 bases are TGTGCCAGCAGTGAGGCTAGCGGGAGCCTCATCGGGGAGCTGTTTTTT. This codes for CASSEASGSLIGELFF.

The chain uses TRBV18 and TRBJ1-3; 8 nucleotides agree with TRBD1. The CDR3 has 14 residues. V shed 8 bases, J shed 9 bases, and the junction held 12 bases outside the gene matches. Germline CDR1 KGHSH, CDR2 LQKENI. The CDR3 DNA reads TGTGCCAGCACCCCGGACAGGGCGCGGGGCACCATATATTTT. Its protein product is CASTPDRARGTIYF.

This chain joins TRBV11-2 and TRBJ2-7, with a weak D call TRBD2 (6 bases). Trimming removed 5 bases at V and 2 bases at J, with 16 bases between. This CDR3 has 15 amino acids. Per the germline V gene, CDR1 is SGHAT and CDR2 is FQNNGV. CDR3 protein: CASSLKQGLTYEQYF. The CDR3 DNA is TGTGCCAGCAGCCTAAAGCAGGGACTCACCTACGAGCAGTACTTC.

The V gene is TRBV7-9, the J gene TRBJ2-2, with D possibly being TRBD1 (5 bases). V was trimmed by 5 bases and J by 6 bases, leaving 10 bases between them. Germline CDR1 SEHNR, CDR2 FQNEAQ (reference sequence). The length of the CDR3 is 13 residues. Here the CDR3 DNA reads TGTGCCAGCAGCCTCCGGACACCCGGGGAGCTGTTTTTT. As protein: CASSLRTPGELFF.

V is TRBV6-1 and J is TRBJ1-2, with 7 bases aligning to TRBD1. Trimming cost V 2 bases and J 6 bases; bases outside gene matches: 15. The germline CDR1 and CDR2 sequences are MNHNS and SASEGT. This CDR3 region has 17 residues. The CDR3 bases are TGTGCCAGCAGTGAAAGGGAGACAGGGTTTTGGGGGCATGGCTACACCTTC. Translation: CASSERETGFWGHGYTF.

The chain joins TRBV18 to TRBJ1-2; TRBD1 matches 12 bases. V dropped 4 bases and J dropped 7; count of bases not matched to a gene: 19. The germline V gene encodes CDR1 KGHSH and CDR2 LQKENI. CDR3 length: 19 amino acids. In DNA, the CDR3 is TGTGCCAGCTCACTAGCCCACCGGGACAGGGGGCGCGGTTTGGGTGGCTACACCTTC. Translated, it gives CASSLAHRDRGRGLGGYTF.

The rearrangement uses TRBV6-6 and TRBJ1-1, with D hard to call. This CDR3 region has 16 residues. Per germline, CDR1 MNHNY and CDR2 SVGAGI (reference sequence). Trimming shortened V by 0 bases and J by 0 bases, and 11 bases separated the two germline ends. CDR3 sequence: CASSYSRAQMNTEAFF. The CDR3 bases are TGTGCCAGCAGTTACTCGAGGGCACAGATGAACACTGAAGCTTTCTTT.

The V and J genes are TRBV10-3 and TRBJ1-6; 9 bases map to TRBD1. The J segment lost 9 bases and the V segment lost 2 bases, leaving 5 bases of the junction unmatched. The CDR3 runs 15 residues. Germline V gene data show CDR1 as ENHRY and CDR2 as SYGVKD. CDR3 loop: CAISEPGTGTSPLHF. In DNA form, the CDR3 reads TGTGCCATCAGTGAGCCCGGGACAGGGACTTCACCCCTCCACTTT.

The CDR3 DNA is TGTGCCAGCAGTTTCACAGGGCTGGGTGGCTACACCTTC. This translates into CASSFTGLGGYTF. The chain has TRBV27 and TRBJ1-2; tentative D call: TRBD1 (6 bases). Germline V gene data show CDR1 as MNHEY and CDR2 as SMNVEV (reference sequence). CDR3 length: 13 residues. The V gene lost 3 bases and the J gene lost 7 bases, with 12 bases spanning the gap.

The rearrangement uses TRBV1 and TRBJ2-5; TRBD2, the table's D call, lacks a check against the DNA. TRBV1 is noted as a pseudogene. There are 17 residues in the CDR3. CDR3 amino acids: CTSSHGASGSFGETQYF. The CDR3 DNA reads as TGCACCAGCAGCCATGGAGCTAGCGGGAGCTTTGGGGAGACCCAGTACTTC.

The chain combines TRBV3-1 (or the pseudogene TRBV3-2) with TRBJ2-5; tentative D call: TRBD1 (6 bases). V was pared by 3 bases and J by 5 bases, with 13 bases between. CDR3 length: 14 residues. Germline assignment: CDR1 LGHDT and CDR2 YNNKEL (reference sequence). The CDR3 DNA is TGTGCCAGCAGCCACAGGGGTTCGGGTGAGACCCAGTACTTC. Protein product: CASSHRGSGETQYF.